The sample holds one count of the clone carrying this T cell receptor beta chain. The antigen is unknown. There are 13 residues in the CDR3. CDR1 and CDR2 (germline): SGHKS, YYEKEE (reference sequence). Trimming pared 0 bases from V and 0 bases from J, leaving 2 bases between. Some clones are missing from TCRdb's copy, which holds only in-frame ones; the method was immunoSEQ multiplex PCR. The table shows 110,000 or so clones, with 70% to 90% occurring only once. This sample was included in a study of T cell responses to AZD1222 COVID-19 vaccine. The study, taken as a whole, reports: Unmutated variant regions reportedly attract nearly half of all spike-specific TCRs. Spike-specific TCR breadth and depth went up after people got two AZD1222 doses. Repertoires were obtained solely post-peak T cell response.

Both about-4-week and about-12-week second-dose recipients were combined. The rearrangement links TRBV5-5 to TRBJ2-3; no clear D gene. Specimen: peripheral blood, collected 28 days after the second AZD1222 dose. The origin of this receptor is an adult who received the AZD1222 COVID-19 vaccine. CDR3 bases: TGTGCCAGCAGCTTGGCCAGCACAGATACGCAGTATTTT. It is translated as CASSLASTDTQYF.